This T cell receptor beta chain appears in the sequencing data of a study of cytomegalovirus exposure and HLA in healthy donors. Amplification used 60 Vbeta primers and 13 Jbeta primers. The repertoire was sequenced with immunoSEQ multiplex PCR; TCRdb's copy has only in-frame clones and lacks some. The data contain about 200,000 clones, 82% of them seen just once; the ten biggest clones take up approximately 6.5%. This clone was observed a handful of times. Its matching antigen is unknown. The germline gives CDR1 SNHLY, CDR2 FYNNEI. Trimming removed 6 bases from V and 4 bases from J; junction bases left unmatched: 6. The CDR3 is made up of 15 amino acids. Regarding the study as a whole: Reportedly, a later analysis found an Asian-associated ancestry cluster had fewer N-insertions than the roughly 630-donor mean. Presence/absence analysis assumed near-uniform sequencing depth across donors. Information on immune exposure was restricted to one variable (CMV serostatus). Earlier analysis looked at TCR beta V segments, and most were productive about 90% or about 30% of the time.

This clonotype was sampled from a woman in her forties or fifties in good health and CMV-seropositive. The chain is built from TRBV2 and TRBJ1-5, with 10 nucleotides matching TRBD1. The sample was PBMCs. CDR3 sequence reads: CASSRDRGLNQPQHF. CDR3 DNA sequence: TGTGCCAGCAGCAGGGACAGGGGCTTAAATCAGCCCCAGCATTTT.